The 32 T cell receptor beta chains given below trace back to one sample, sequenced in a study of blood T cell repertoires in COVID-19. Here immunoSEQ multiplex PCR was the method, and the copy in TCRdb shows in-frame clones only, minus some. The sample contains approximately 100,000 clones, 91% of which appear only once. The sample comprised peripheral blood. These receptors were taken from a middle-aged man with acute or convalescent COVID-19.

The chain employs TRBV19 and TRBJ1-2, with no clear D. Germline CDR1 reads LNHDA; CDR2 reads SQIVND (reference sequence). The CDR3 loop spans 13 amino acids. V dropped 5 bases and J dropped 2 bases, with 9 bases sitting between them. CDR3 coding DNA: TGTGCCAGTAGTGTCGAACTGAACTATGGCTACACCTTC. Translating gives CASSVELNYGYTF.

The genes are TRBV18 and TRBJ1-5; 9 nucleotides align to TRBD1. The CDR3 totals 14 residues. The germline V gene encodes CDR1 KGHSH and CDR2 LQKENI. V dropped 4 bases and J dropped 6; count of bases not matched to a gene: 4. The CDR3 loop is CASSRTGAGQPQHF. CDR3 sequence (DNA): TGTGCCAGCTCACGGACAGGGGCTGGTCAGCCCCAGCATTTT.

This clone has only one observation. The V and J genes are TRBV28 and TRBJ1-4; D is unresolved. CDR3 size: 13 residues. CDR1 is MDHEN, CDR2 SYDVKM, per germline. V lost 8 bases to trimming and J lost 8 bases, with 15 bases between them. The CDR3 is CASGGKMREKLFF. The CDR3 coding sequence is TGTGCCAGCGGCGGGAAGATGAGAGAAAAACTGTTTTTT.

This clone showed up just a few times. This sequence joins TRBV29-1 and TRBJ1-2, with 10 bases fitting TRBD1. Germline V CDR1 and CDR2: SQVTM, ANQGSEA. The CDR3 is 16 amino acids. The V and J ends lost 2 bases and 3 bases, in that order; junction bases with no gene match: 9. The CDR3 here is CSVELIWDRGDYGYTF. DNA for the CDR3: TGCAGCGTTGAATTAATTTGGGACAGGGGAGACTATGGCTACACCTTC.

This chain uses TRBV11-3 with TRBJ2-5; 8 bases fit TRBD2. Per germline, CDR1 SGHNT and CDR2 YENEEA. This CDR3 has 14 residues. V lost 5 bases and J lost 5; bases outside the gene matches: 7. In DNA, the CDR3 is TGTGCCAGCAGCGACGGGGGGGTTAAGGAGACCCAGTACTTC. Its translation is CASSDGGVKETQYF.

As for this clone: This same CDR3 is encoded by further DNA sequences in the sample. CDR3 coding DNA: TGCGCCAGCAGCTTGGTTGGGGGCCTGAACACTGAAGCTTTCTTT. It yields the protein CASSLVGGLNTEAFF. The genes are TRBV5-1 and TRBJ1-1; maybe TRBD1 (6 bases). V was shortened by 0 bases and J by 0 bases, with 9 bases between the two germline ends. Germline loops: CDR1 SGHRS, CDR2 YFSETQ. This CDR3 has 15 residues. Full variable domain (outside the CDR3, taken from reference TRBV5-1 and TRBJ1-1): KAGVTQTPRYLIKTRGQQVTLSCSPISGHRSVSWYQQTPGQGLQFLFEYFSETQRNKGNFPGRFSGRQFSNSRSEMNVSTLELGDSALYLCASSLVGGLNTEAFFGQGTRLTVV.

V and J are TRBV19 and TRBJ1-6; TRBD1 matches at 9 bases. The junction had 8 bases not matched to a gene; V was cut back by 10 bases and J by 7 bases. CDR1 LNHDA and CDR2 SQIVND come from the germline V gene (reference sequence). This CDR3 has 14 residues. CDR3 sequence reads: CATRGDRENSPLHF. The CDR3, as DNA: TGTGCCACCCGGGGGGACAGGGAAAATTCACCCCTCCACTTT.

J is TRBJ2-2 and V is TRBV11-2; weak D call: TRBD1 (6 bases). The V gene's germline CDR1 is SGHAT and CDR2 FQNNGV. V lost 4 bases and J lost 5, with 11 bases in between. This CDR3 is built from 14 residues. The CDR3 DNA follows: TGTGCCAGCAGCTCCGGGACATTTACCGGGGAGCTGTTTTTT. It is translated as CASSSGTFTGELFF.

The V call is TRBV18, the J call TRBJ1-2; D is unresolved. This CDR3 is built from 17 residues. Trimming pared 6 bases from V and 0 bases from J, leaving 20 bases between. Germline CDR1 and CDR2: KGHSH and LQKENI. The CDR3 nucleotides read TGTGCCAGCTCGCAATTATCCGAGGTCGAGACTAACTATGGCTACACCTTC. As protein: CASSQLSEVETNYGYTF.

The V call is TRBV10-3, the J call TRBJ1-1; D perhaps matches TRBD1 (5 bases). Germline values: CDR1 ENHRY, CDR2 SYGVKD. Trimming cost V 3 bases and J 5 bases, with 13 bases left between them. This CDR3 is built from 14 residues. CDR3: CAISEARVGTEAFF. The CDR3 DNA sequence: TGTGCCATCAGTGAAGCCAGGGTGGGGACTGAAGCTTTCTTT.

The chain employs TRBV2 and TRBJ1-6, with D uncertain. The germline V gene has CDR1 SNHLY and CDR2 FYNNEI. The CDR3 loop spans 16 amino acids. With 6 bases removed from V and 9 bases from J, the gap between germline ends came to 21 bases. Written as DNA, the CDR3 is TGTGCCAGCAGGGAGAAGGTTGTACTAGGAGGTTCACCCCTCCACTTT. Amino acid sequence: CASREKVVLGGSPLHF.

V gene TRBV5-1 combines with J gene TRBJ2-7; the D gene is possibly TRBD1 (6 bases). Trimming removed 3 bases at V and 4 bases at J, with 17 bases between. Germline V lookup: CDR1 SGHRS, CDR2 YFSETQ. The CDR3 extends over 15 amino acids. Written as DNA, the CDR3 is TGCGCCAGCAGCTGGGCCGGGACAAGAGGGTACGAGCAGTACTTC. This gives the protein CASSWAGTRGYEQYF.

The chain is built from TRBV3-1 (or the pseudogene TRBV3-2) and TRBJ2-3; D is undetermined. This CDR3 contains 13 residues. V lost 1 base to trimming and J lost 3 bases, with 5 bases between them. Germline V gives CDR1 LGHDT, CDR2 YNNKEL (reference sequence). In DNA, the CDR3 is TGTGCCAGCAGCCAAGGCAGAACAGATACGCAGTATTTT. This encodes CASSQGRTDTQYF.

The CDR3 spells CASNTGKVLTGELFF. The CDR3 bases are TGTGCCAGCAATACAGGGAAGGTTCTCACCGGGGAGCTGTTTTTT. The chain has TRBV6-5 and TRBJ2-2; tentatively, D is TRBD1 (6 bases). The CDR3 has 15 amino acids. Germline V gives CDR1 MNHEY, CDR2 SVGAGI. V was cut by 7 bases and J by 4 bases, with 16 bases left in between.

This clone has just one count. As DNA, the CDR3 is TGTGCCAGTAGTATAGGTTATATGGAGTACGAGCAGTACTTC. Translated, it gives CASSIGYMEYEQYF. The V and J genes are TRBV19 and TRBJ2-7, with no clear D. The CDR3 is made up of 14 amino acids. The ends were cut back, 1 base at V and 4 bases at J, with 11 bases in the middle. The germline V gene has CDR1 LNHDA and CDR2 SQIVND (reference sequence). The variable domain in full, completed from reference TRBV19 and TRBJ2-7, reads DGGITQSPKYLFRKEGQNVTLSCEQNLNHDAMYWYRQDPGQGLRLIYYSQIVNDFQKGDIAEGYSVSREKKESFPLTVTSAQKNPTAFYLCASSIGYMEYEQYFGPGTRLTVT.

The V call is TRBV11-2, the J call TRBJ2-1, with D perhaps TRBD1 (6 bases). The CDR3 runs 15 residues. Trimming took 7 bases from V and 4 from J, leaving 17 bases between them. Germline V gene data show CDR1 as SGHAT and CDR2 as FQNNGV. CDR3 DNA: TGTGCCAGCAACCGTAAAGGGACAACTTACAATGAGCAGTTCTTC. Protein product: CASNRKGTTYNEQFF.

This clone was found a few times. The chain is built from TRBV4-1 and TRBJ2-7; TRBD2 matches at 10 bases. The CDR3 runs 16 residues. Losses at the gene ends were 1 base for V and 1 base for J; bases not matched to a gene: 4. The germline V gene has CDR1 MGHRA and CDR2 YSYEKL. CDR3 region: CASSQVGSGGSYEQYF. The CDR3 coding sequence is TGCGCCAGCAGCCAAGTGGGTAGCGGGGGGTCCTACGAGCAGTACTTC.

The chain carries TRBV27 and TRBJ1-2; 10 positions match TRBD1. Germline CDR1 reads MNHEY; CDR2 reads SMNVEV (reference sequence). The ends lost 0 bases at V and 5 bases at J; junction bases unmatched: 12. This CDR3 has 18 residues. The CDR3 nucleotides read TGTGCCAGCAGTTTATCGGGGAGATTAGGACAGGGGGGATATGGCTACACCTTC. The encoded protein is CASSLSGRLGQGGYGYTF.

DNA for the CDR3: TGTGCCAGCAGTTTACCACAGGGGGCGAAGGAGCAGTACTTC. Its protein is CASSLPQGAKEQYF. The chain couples TRBV28 to TRBJ2-7, with 9 bases fitting TRBD1. This CDR3 has 14 residues. Germline lookup yields CDR1 MDHEN and CDR2 SYDVKM. V shed 2 bases and J 7 bases; nucleotides not matched to a gene: 6.

The chain employs TRBV11-3 and TRBJ2-7, with a tentative D call TRBD1 (5 bases). CDR3 length: 15 amino acids. Germline CDR1 is SGHNT and CDR2 is YENEEA. Trimming left V 0 bases short and J 6 bases short, with 15 bases between. Here the CDR3 reads CASSLDASDTGEQYF. CDR3 DNA sequence: TGTGCCAGCAGCTTAGACGCCTCGGACACCGGCGAGCAGTACTTC.

The chain couples TRBV7-8 to TRBJ2-3, with D hard to call. Germline CDR1 is SGHVS and CDR2 is FQNEAQ. This CDR3 comprises 13 residues. The V and J ends lost 7 bases and 6 bases respectively, with 14 bases between them. The CDR3 loop is CASNLQPEDTQYF. The CDR3 DNA sequence: TGTGCCAGCAACCTCCAACCGGAGGATACGCAGTATTTT.

The V call is TRBV7-8, the J call TRBJ1-1; D might be TRBD1 (6 bases). V dropped 3 bases and J dropped 4 bases, with 12 bases sitting between them. CDR3 length: 14 amino acids. From germline, CDR1 is SGHVS and CDR2 FQNEAQ. In nucleotides, the CDR3 is TGTGCCAGCAGCTTCGACCTACAGGGCACTGAAGCTTTCTTT. It yields the protein CASSFDLQGTEAFF.

This clone occurred a few times. This chain connects TRBV4-3 to TRBJ1-1; maybe TRBD1 (5 bases). The CDR3 has 15 amino acids. Looked up from germline, CDR1 is LGHNA and CDR2 is YSLEER. Between the trimmed V and J ends, which lost 0 bases and 5 bases, there was a span of 13 bases. The CDR3: CASSQDGGAGTEAFF. In nucleotides, the CDR3 is TGCGCCAGCAGCCAAGATGGAGGGGCGGGGACTGAAGCTTTCTTT.

The V and J genes are TRBV2 and TRBJ1-5, with D possibly TRBD1 on 6 matching bases. V dropped 7 bases and J dropped 4 bases, with 11 bases sitting between them. CDR1 is SNHLY and CDR2 is FYNNEI in the germline V gene. The CDR3 contains 13 residues. The CDR3 DNA follows: TGTGCCAGCAACATACAGGGAAATCAGCCCCAGCATTTT. This sequence encodes CASNIQGNQPQHF.

This clone has just one count. Here the CDR3 reads CASSPGTGYSNQPQHF. CDR3 sequence (DNA): TGTGCCAGCAGCCCGGGGACAGGTTATAGCAATCAGCCCCAGCATTTT. The chain joins TRBV7-8 to TRBJ1-5; 8 nucleotides match TRBD1. CDR3 size: 16 residues. Trimming at V came to 5 bases and at J to 0 bases, leaving 6 bases not matched to a gene. Germline CDR1 and CDR2: SGHVS and FQNEAQ.

The gene calls are TRBV4-1 and TRBJ1-5; D not resolved. V lost 5 bases to trimming and J lost 0 bases, with 11 bases between them. The CDR3 spans 15 residues. Germline CDR1 MGHRA, CDR2 YSYEKL. CDR3 DNA: TGCGCCAGCAGCTCGACACGAAATAGCAATCAGCCCCAGCATTTT. This sequence encodes CASSSTRNSNQPQHF.

The CDR3 sequence: CASSPGNYGYTF. In nucleotides, the CDR3 is TGTGCCAGTAGTCCCGGTAACTATGGCTACACCTTC. This chain joins TRBV19 and TRBJ1-2, with D unresolved. The germline CDR1 and CDR2 sequences are LNHDA and SQIVND (reference sequence). V was shortened by 5 bases and J by 1 base, with 5 bases between the two germline ends. The CDR3 sequence is 12 residues long.

The chain uses TRBV9 and TRBJ1-2, with D possibly matching TRBD1 (5 bases). Germline V gene data show CDR1 as SGDLS and CDR2 as YYNGEE. This CDR3 contains 13 residues. V lost 3 bases and J 4 bases, leaving 10 bases between the germline ends. In DNA, the CDR3 is TGTGCCAGCAGCGGCGGGGACCTCTATGGCTACACCTTC. As protein: CASSGGDLYGYTF.

V is TRBV3-1 (or the pseudogene TRBV3-2) and J is TRBJ1-4; D is uncertain. Trimming removed 4 bases from V and 0 bases from J, with 6 bases in between. CDR1 LGHDT and CDR2 YNNKEL come from the germline V gene (reference sequence). The CDR3 has 14 amino acids. Here the CDR3 DNA reads TGTGCCAGCAGCCTCAGGACAACTAATGAAAAACTGTTTTTT. Protein: CASSLRTTNEKLFF.

CDR3 amino acids: CASRPLLGTTGELFF. The DNA for the CDR3 is TGTGCCAGCAGACCCCTACTAGGAACGACCGGGGAGCTGTTTTTT. The chain has TRBV6-5 and TRBJ2-2; possible D gene TRBD2, 5 bases. The CDR3 has 15 residues. The germline CDR1 and CDR2 sequences are MNHEY and SVGAGI. Trimming took 6 bases from V and 5 from J, leaving 16 bases between them.

The chain couples TRBV10-3 to TRBJ2-1; possible D gene TRBD2, 7 bases. The CDR3 length is 14 residues. Trimming left V 0 bases short and J 9 bases short, with 12 bases between. CDR1 and CDR2 (germline): ENHRY, SYGVKD. The DNA for the CDR3 is TGTGCCATCAGTGAGTCTGGGGGGGCTGGTGAGCAGTTCTTC. Translated: CAISESGGAGEQFF.

J is TRBJ1-5 and V is TRBV28, with 8 nucleotides matching TRBD1. Germline loops: CDR1 MDHEN, CDR2 SYDVKM. The trim removed 6 bases at V and 5 bases at J, leaving 3 bases unmatched. The CDR3 has 13 residues. The CDR3 sequence is CASSRGRDQPQHF. DNA for the CDR3: TGTGCCAGCAGCAGGGGGCGCGATCAGCCCCAGCATTTT.